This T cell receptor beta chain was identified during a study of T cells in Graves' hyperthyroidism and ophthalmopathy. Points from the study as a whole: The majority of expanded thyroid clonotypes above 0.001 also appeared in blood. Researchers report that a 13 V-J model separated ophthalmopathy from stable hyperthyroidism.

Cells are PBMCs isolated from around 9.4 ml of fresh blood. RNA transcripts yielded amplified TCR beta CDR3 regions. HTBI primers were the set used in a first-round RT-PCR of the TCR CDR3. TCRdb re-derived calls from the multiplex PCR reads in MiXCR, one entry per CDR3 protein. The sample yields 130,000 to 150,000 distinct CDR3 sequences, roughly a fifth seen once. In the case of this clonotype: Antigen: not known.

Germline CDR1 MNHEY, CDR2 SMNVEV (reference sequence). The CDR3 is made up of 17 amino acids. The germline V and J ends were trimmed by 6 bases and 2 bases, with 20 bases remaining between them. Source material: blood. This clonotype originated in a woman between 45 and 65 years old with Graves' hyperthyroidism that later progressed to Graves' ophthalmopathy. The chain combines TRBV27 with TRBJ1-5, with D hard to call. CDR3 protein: CASSPFGRGLGNQPQHF. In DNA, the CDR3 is TGTGCCAGCAGCCCTTTCGGTAGAGGGTTGGGCAATCAGCCCCAGCATTTT.